This TCR beta chain stems from a study of Ad26.COV2.S vaccination and SARS-CoV-2 variants. Study background: Ad26.COV2.S given intramuscularly, once or twice 56 days apart.

Assay: immunoSEQ multiplex PCR; the TCRdb copy retains only in-frame clones and omits some. The repertoire holds 300,000 to 450,000 clones, with more than 75% as singletons. Indicated treatment: approximately 18 received Ad26.COV2.S at low or high dose, single or two shots; about 5 received placebo; per-sample allocation not given. Sampling was done on day 63 after the first vaccine or placebo injection. Germline assignment: CDR1 SGHVS and CDR2 FNYEAQ. CDR3 length equals 12 residues. Trimming removed 0 bases from V and 6 bases from J, with 5 bases in between. The sequence was collected from a person between 18 and 65 years old who received the Ad26.COV2.S COVID-19 vaccine or a placebo. The sample in question was peripheral blood, obtained in a trial of Ad26.COV2.S vaccine versus placebo. The rearrangement uses TRBV7-6 and TRBJ1-2, with a possible D match to TRBD1 (5 bases). The CDR3 region has the DNA TGTGCCAGCAGCTTAGCAGGGGATGGCTACACCTTC. It encodes CASSLAGDGYTF.